Listed here is a single TCR beta chain. What antigen it recognizes has not been identified. No qualities accompany the bases; no much larger clone lies one base away. TCRbeta CDR3 regions were amplified from genomic DNA by means of the immunoSEQ Assay, a bias-controlled multiplex PCR. The original methods were these. The number of nucleated cells in each sample was estimated by amplification of reference gene primers within the assay. To quantify the absolute abundance of each unique TCRbeta CDR3 rearrangement, sequence reads were collapsed and filtered. Productive Simpson clonality was computed per sample as the square root of Simpson's diversity index over productive rearrangements. TCRdb limited this immuneACCESS table to in-frame rearrangements with V and J called. A share of clones is missing; checked studies link under half to unresolved V genes, and the rest is unexplained. That table supplies the V and J calls and clone size; D and trimming were determined from the DNA. This sample holds around 150,000 clones; around 90% were observed only once. The top ten clonotypes cover roughly 4% of the sample.

Collaborating institutions collected whole blood in K2EDTA tubes following their own protocols. For TCRbeta analysis, collaborators shipped samples as frozen whole blood, isolated PBMCs, or DNA extracted from either of those sample types. The sample is drawn from a study of blood T cell repertoires in COVID-19 (dated by TCRdb to 2019 to 2021). For the wider study: The collaborator samples originated in the United States, Italy and Spain and spanned the acute and convalescent phases of COVID-19. Where available, HLA class I and class II types were obtained from metadata supplied by the sample provider rather than from assay-based typing. The repertoires were released in a freely available public database intended as a resource for research on the immune response to SARS-CoV-2. Nearly every sample came with metadata listing a de-identified subject ID, COVID-19 status, age in years and sex. Deeply sampled blood TCRbeta repertoires from subjects exposed to, actively infected with, or recovered from COVID-19 were included in the dataset. The material from the prospective study consisted of cDNA or gDNA derived from T cells, B-cell-depleted T cells, or PBMCs. The samples were drawn from the first 160 participants of the ongoing ImmuneRACE study and from some 1,300 subjects provided by 6 global collaborators. On the study overall, not on this receptor specifically: The amount of clinical and demographic metadata varied by source and participant and was provided uncurated.

This TCR came from a woman in her sixties with active or convalescent COVID-19. The sample taken for sequencing was peripheral blood.

CDR3 protein: CAISEPGQDGSYEQYF. The DNA is TGTGCCATCAGTGAGCCAGGACAGGACGGCTCCTACGAGCAGTACTTC. This chain is built from TRBV10-3 and TRBJ2-7; TRBD1 matches 7 bases in the middle. CDR1 and CDR2 are read off the germline V gene as ENHRY and SYGVKD. The CDR3 measures 16 amino acids from cysteine to phenylalanine. Of the read, only the CDR3 DNA is kept; its 48 bases are in frame from base 1. V trim: 2 bases; J trim: 0 bases; unmatched bases: 7.